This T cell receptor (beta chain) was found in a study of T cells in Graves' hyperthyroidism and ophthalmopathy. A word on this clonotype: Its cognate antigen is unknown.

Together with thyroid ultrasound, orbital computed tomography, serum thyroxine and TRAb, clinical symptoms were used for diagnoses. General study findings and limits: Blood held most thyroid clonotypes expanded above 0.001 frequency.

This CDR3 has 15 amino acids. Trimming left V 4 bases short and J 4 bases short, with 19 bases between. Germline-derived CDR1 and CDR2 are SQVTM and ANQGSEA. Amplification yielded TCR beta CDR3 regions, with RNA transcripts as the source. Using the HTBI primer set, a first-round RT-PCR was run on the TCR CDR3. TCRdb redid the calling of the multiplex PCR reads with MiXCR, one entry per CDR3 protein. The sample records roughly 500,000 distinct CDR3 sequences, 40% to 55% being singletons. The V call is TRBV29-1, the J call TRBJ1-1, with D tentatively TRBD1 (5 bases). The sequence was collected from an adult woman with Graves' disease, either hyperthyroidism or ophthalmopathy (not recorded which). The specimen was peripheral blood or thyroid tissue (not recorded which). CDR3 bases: TGCAGCGTTGTGGATTCAGGGAAGGTTGCCACTGAAGCTTTCTTT. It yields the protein CSVVDSGKVATEAFF. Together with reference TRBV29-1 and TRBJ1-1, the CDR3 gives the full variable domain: SAVISQKPSRDICQRGTSLTIQCQVDSQVTMMFWYRQQPGQSLTLIATANQGSEATYESGFVIDKFPISRPNLTFSTLTVSNMSPEDSSIYLCSVVDSGKVATEAFFGQGTRLTVV.